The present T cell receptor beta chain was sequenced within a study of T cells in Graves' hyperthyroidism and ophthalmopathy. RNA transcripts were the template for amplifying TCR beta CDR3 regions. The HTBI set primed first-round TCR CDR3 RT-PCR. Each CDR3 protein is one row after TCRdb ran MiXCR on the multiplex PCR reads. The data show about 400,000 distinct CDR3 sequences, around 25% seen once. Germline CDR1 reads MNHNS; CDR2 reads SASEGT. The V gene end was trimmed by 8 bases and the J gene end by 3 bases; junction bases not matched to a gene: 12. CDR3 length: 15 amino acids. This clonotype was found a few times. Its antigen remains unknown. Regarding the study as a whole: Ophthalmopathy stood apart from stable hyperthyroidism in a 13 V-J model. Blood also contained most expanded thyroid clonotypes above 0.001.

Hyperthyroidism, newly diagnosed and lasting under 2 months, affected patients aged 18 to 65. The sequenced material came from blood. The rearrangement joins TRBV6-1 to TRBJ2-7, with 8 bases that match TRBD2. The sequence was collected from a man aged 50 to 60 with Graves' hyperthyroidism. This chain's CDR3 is CASSGGAGAHYEQYF. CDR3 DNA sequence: TGTGCCAGCTCTGGAGGAGCGGGGGCCCACTACGAGCAGTACTTC.